In this sample, the clone carrying this T cell receptor beta chain turned up a few times. Its antigen is currently unknown. The data belong to a study of blood T cells in healthy people across ages. Study-wide results and limits: Among long-lived donors, naive CD4+ cells were more numerous and diversity higher than in aged donors.

V lost 0 bases and J lost 7, with 19 bases in between. Germline CDR1 MGHRA, CDR2 YSYEKL. The CDR3 extends over 16 amino acids. A second PCR, run for about 7 to 11 cycles, used a sample-barcoded 5' primer plus a J-beta primer mix. TCRdb reanalysed the 5' RACE reads using MiXCR and keeps one entry per CDR3 protein. In the table there are hundreds of thousands of distinct CDR3 sequences, 35% to 60% of which are singletons. V is TRBV4-1 and J is TRBJ2-7; D is undetermined. The receptor was derived from a man older than 75 in good health. The sample taken for sequencing was blood. CDR3 protein: CASSQDPVVTGREQYF. CDR3 sequence (DNA): TGCGCCAGCAGCCAAGATCCCGTAGTCACTGGGCGGGAGCAGTACTTC.